This TCR beta chain derives from a study of blood T cells in healthy people across ages. Notes on the study in general: Per million T cells, the diversity of TCR beta decreased roughly linearly as age advanced.

This clonotype was seen more than once but under ten times. What it binds is not known. A read error may produce the germline difference seen at one junction end. A second PCR of 7 to 11 cycles used a sample-barcoded 5' primer and a J-beta primer mix. A template-switch adaptor that had 12 random nucleotides put a tag on each cDNA molecule. TCRdb re-analysed the 5' RACE reads in MiXCR, keeping a single row per CDR3 protein. The table shows 600,000 to 1,000,000 distinct CDR3 sequences, with roughly 64% occurring only once. The CDR3 spans 15 residues. Germline loops: CDR1 DFQATT, CDR2 SNEGSKA (reference sequence).

The TCR was taken from a man aged 25-40 years in good health. Sequenced input: blood. The chain employs TRBV20-1 and TRBJ2-7, with D maybe TRBD2 (6 bases). Here the CDR3 DNA reads TGCAGTGCTGGAGAGGATGGAGGGCTCGTTGGGGAGCAGTACTTC. It is translated as CSAGEDGGLVGEQYF.